A selection of T cell receptor beta chains follows, all from one sample in a study of cytotoxic CD8 clonotypes in ibrutinib-treated CLL. Sequenced by immunoSEQ multiplex PCR; TCRdb stores in-frame clones only, minus some. Seen here are more than 70,000 clones, roughly 80% observed once, and the top ten hold approximately 5%. Sequencing was performed on PBMCs, taken after 12 months of ibrutinib treatment. Source of these receptors: a human donor with chronic lymphocytic leukemia. The CDR3 runs from the conserved cysteine through the conserved F or W.

>TRBJ2-7|15|TRBV7-9
CASSLALAGSGEQYF
>TRBJ2-3|12|TRBV28
CASSFGRGPPCF
>TRBJ1-2|14|TRBV28
CASSLRDSLYGYTF
>TRBJ1-1|15|TRBV30
CAWSEALQGSTEAFF
>TRBJ2-5|12|TRBV28
CASSGSGGTQYF
>TRBJ2-4|18|TRBV29-1
CSVEGRGGTRVGKNIQYF
>TRBJ2-1|15|TRBV6-4
CASSVPTGAFGEQFF
>TRBJ1-1|16|TRBV30
CAWSRFGQVMNTEAFF
>TRBJ2-7|8|TRBV3-1/TRBV3-2
CAIYEQYF
>TRBJ2-2|13|TRBV5-1
CAGRGTNTGELFF
>TRBJ2-1|13|TRBV28
CAGAGSGLNEQFF
>TRBJ2-4|14|TRBV7-8
CASSLWGPKNIQYF
>TRBJ2-3|16|TRBV14
CASSQLSGGATDTQYF
>TRBJ2-1|14|TRBV19
CASSKGTSWGEQFF
>TRBJ2-7|14|TRBV6-6
CASRLGYIGYEQYF
>TRBJ2-2|15|TRBV27
CASTSPGLNTGELFF
>TRBJ1-5|17|TRBV28
CATKLTPGRLGNQPQHF
>TRBJ2-7|14|TRBV5-1
CASSLEGRGYEQYF
>TRBJ2-2|16|TRBV9
CASSRGDRPNTGELFF
>TRBJ1-5|13|TRBV30
CAWSAAGDQPQHF
>TRBJ1-1|13|TRBV6-6
CASSYDRDTEAFF
>TRBJ2-1|13|TRBV7-2
CASTPGSYNEQFF
>TRBJ1-3|15|TRBV30
CAWAPGGAAGNTIYF
>TRBJ1-3|16|TRBV5-4
CASSLGGEGLGNTIYF
>TRBJ2-2|18|TRBV5-1
CASSLDGSGGLDTGELFF